This paragraph covers one T cell receptor beta chain sequence. This clone was detected only a few times. Its target antigen remains unknown. The sample holds no much larger clone one base away, and base qualities are not on file. These data belong to a study of blood T cell repertoires in COVID-19 (dated by TCRdb to the early 2020s). For the study in its entirety: Samples from collaborators originated in the United States, Italy and Spain and spanned both the acute and convalescent phases of COVID-19. The material from the prospective study consisted of cDNA or gDNA derived from T cells, B-cell-depleted T cells, or PBMCs. The dataset comprised deeply sampled blood TCRbeta repertoires from subjects exposed to, actively infected with, or recovered from COVID-19. The repertoires were released in a freely available public database meant as a resource for research on the immune response to SARS-CoV-2. Samples were obtained from the ongoing ImmuneRACE study (first 160 participants) and from some 1,300 subjects provided by 6 global collaborators. Sample metadata almost always included a de-identified subject ID, COVID-19 status, age in years and sex. HLA class I and class II types, where available, came from metadata supplied by the sample provider rather than from assay-based typing.

The paper as a whole reports these results and caveats: The quantity of clinical and demographic metadata differed by source and by participant and was supplied without curation.

Between the V and J ends, shortened by 5 bases and 3 bases respectively, the junction contains 8 bases. CDR1 is given as SEHNR and CDR2 as FQNEAQ, both from the germline V gene (reference sequence). Measured from the cysteine to the phenylalanine, the CDR3 is 12 residues long. Of all the DNA, just the CDR3 is kept, 36 bases in frame from base 1. The immunoSEQ Assay, a bias-controlled multiplex PCR, was used to amplify TCRbeta CDR3 regions from genomic DNA. Per the authors' processing: The number of nucleated cells in each sample was estimated from the amplification of reference gene primers within the assay. Sequence reads were collapsed and filtered to measure the absolute abundance of every unique TCRbeta CDR3 rearrangement. Productive Simpson clonality was computed per sample as the square root of Simpson's diversity index over productive rearrangements. What TCRdb holds here is the immuneACCESS table cut down to in-frame rearrangements. Part of the clones is not present; checked against another copy, under half of the missing clones reflect an unresolved V gene, and the others are unexplained. The DNA was the basis for D and trimming; V, J and clone size are from that table. Present in this sample are about 180,000 clones, 84% of which were seen just once. Jointly, the top ten make up roughly 7.1% of the sample.

Collaborating institutions collected whole blood in K2EDTA tubes following their own protocols. For TCRbeta analysis, collaborators shipped samples as frozen whole blood, isolated PBMCs, or DNA extracted from either of those sample types. The clonotype was recovered from a human donor in a cohort sampled during active COVID-19. Rearrangement joined TRBV7-9 to TRBJ2-7, with TRBD1 tentatively as D gene (5 bases match). The sample was peripheral blood. Here the CDR3 is given as CASSQDNYEQYF. The nucleotide sequence is TGTGCCAGCAGCCAGGACAACTACGAGCAGTACTTC.